This T cell receptor (beta chain) was recovered during a study of CD8+ T cells in alopecia areata. V was pared by 2 bases and J by 0 bases, with 4 bases between. This CDR3 comprises 13 residues. Germline-derived CDR1 and CDR2 are MNHEY and SMNVEV (reference sequence). Sequencing relied on a cDNA template that was reverse transcribed from extracted RNA. This table comes from immunoSEQ multiplex PCR, and its TCRdb copy is limited to in-frame clones, with some not included. Among 250,000 or so clones, 67% were seen once, and the ten largest hold around 1.2%. This clone has just one count. J is TRBJ2-5 and V is TRBV27; D unresolved. The clonotype was recovered from a human donor with alopecia areata. Sequences were derived from CD4+ T cells sorted from blood, sampled at week 0. The CDR3 DNA reads TGTGCCAGCAGTTTAGGTTACCAAGAGACCCAGTACTTC. Translating it yields CASSLGYQETQYF.